Listed below are T cell receptor beta chains from one sample, sequenced in a study of cytomegalovirus exposure and HLA in healthy donors. Sequencing was performed with immunoSEQ multiplex PCR; in TCRdb, only in-frame clones are kept and a portion is missing. The data show tens of thousands of clones, with 60% to 70% seen just once and 6.3% held by the top ten. The sequenced sample consisted of PBMCs. These receptor sequences come from a woman in her 30s in good health and CMV-seronegative. CDR3s include the opening cysteine and the closing phenylalanine or tryptophan. The D gene is left open where the match is weak. Expanded clones get a size class; other rows say once, few or many, or leave the size out.

d_gene	v_gene	len	j_gene	abundance	CDR3nt	CDR3aa
TRBD1	TRBV19	14	TRBJ2-1	NA	TGTGCCAGTAGTTCAAACAGGGGGCACAATGAGCAGTTCTTC	CASSSNRGHNEQFF
NA	TRBV5-4	14	TRBJ2-1	NA	TGTGCCAGCTACCGGGACTTCTCCTACAATGAGCAGTTCTTC	CASYRDFSYNEQFF
NA	TRBV28	14	TRBJ2-2	few	TGTGCCAGCAGCACCTATGCGGGAACCGGGGAGCTGTTTTTT	CASSTYAGTGELFF
TRBD2	TRBV28	12	TRBJ2-7	NA	TGTGCCAGCAGGGGGGGGGTCTACGAGCAGTACTTC	CASRGGVYEQYF
TRBD2	TRBV9	17	TRBJ2-2	NA	TGTGCCAGCAGCGTAGAGCCTAGCGGGAGATGGGCCGGGGAGCTGTTTTTT	CASSVEPSGRWAGELFF
NA	TRBV30	14	TRBJ1-5	NA	TGTGCCTGGAGTACGGCGGGGTCAGGGCAGCCCCAGCATTTT	CAWSTAGSGQPQHF
NA	TRBV29-1	16	TRBJ1-3	NA	TGCAGCGTTGCACTGACAGGTTCGAGCTCTGGAAACACCATATATTTT	CSVALTGSSSGNTIYF
NA	TRBV19	15	TRBJ2-6	NA	TGTGCCAGTATGGTCGGTTCCTCTGGGGCCAACGTCCTGACTTTC	CASMVGSSGANVLTF
NA	TRBV2	10	TRBJ2-7	NA	TGTGCCAGCAGTGACTACGAGCAGTACTTC	CASSDYEQYF
NA	TRBV28	12	TRBJ1-2	NA	TGTGCCAGCAGCTTAGTCTCGTATGGCTACACCTTC	CASSLVSYGYTF
TRBD1	TRBV5-1	17	TRBJ2-1	NA	TGCGCCAGCAGCTCACCTCCAGGACAGGTTTCCTACAATGAGCAGTTCTTC	CASSSPPGQVSYNEQFF
NA	TRBV10-3	13	TRBJ1-5	NA	TGTGCCATCAGCCACAGGGCAGATCAGCCCCAGCATTTT	CAISHRADQPQHF
TRBD1	TRBV6-1	16	TRBJ1-5	NA	TGTGCCAGCAGTGAAAGCCTGGGACAGGGGGTACAGCCCCAGCATTTT	CASSESLGQGVQPQHF
TRBD2	TRBV7-6	14	TRBJ2-7	NA	TGTGCCAGCAGCATAAGCGGGAGTCGACCTGAGCAGTACTTC	CASSISGSRPEQYF
TRBD1	TRBV5-1	15	TRBJ2-3	NA	TGCGCCAGCAGCTTGGGGGGACAGAGAGCAGATACGCAGTATTTT	CASSLGGQRADTQYF
TRBD1	TRBV18	15	TRBJ1-5	NA	TGTGCCAGCTCACTCCAGGGGGCGCGGGGTCAGCCCCAGCATTTT	CASSLQGARGQPQHF
NA	TRBV27	14	TRBJ1-1	NA	TGTGCCAGCAGTCGCACCCAGGGGTACACTGAAGCTTTCTTT	CASSRTQGYTEAFF
NA	TRBV14	14	TRBJ2-1	NA	TGTGCCAGCAGCCGTCTTGGCTGGCCCAATGAGCAGTTCTTC	CASSRLGWPNEQFF
NA	TRBV5-4	13	TRBJ1-2	NA	TGTGCCAGCAGCCCCGACAAGAACTATGGCTACACCTTC	CASSPDKNYGYTF
NA	TRBV5-5	16	TRBJ1-1	NA	TGTGCCAGCAGCTTGGCGCCCATGGGCTGGAACACTGAAGCTTTCTTT	CASSLAPMGWNTEAFF
NA	TRBV5-8	13	TRBJ1-2	NA	TGTGCCAGCAGCTTGGACGGAGCCTATGGCTACACCTTC	CASSLDGAYGYTF
TRBD1	TRBV9	14	TRBJ1-4	NA	TGTGCCAGCAGCGTAGCGGGGACAGCCGAAAAACTGTTTTTT	CASSVAGTAEKLFF
NA	TRBV4-1	14	TRBJ2-7	NA	TGCGCCAGCAGCCAAGGCGGATTTTCCTACGAGCAGTACTTC	CASSQGGFSYEQYF
NA	TRBV18	13	TRBJ2-2	NA	TGTGCCAGCTCACCAGACAGCACCGGGGAGCTGTTTTTT	CASSPDSTGELFF
NA	TRBV11-2	14	TRBJ1-1	once	TGTGCCAGCAGGGCGCGGAGGGCCAACACTGAAGCTTTCTTT	CASRARRANTEAFF
NA	TRBV5-1	12	TRBJ1-4	once	TGCGCCAGCAGCCACCCGGGTGAAAAACTGTTTTTT	CASSHPGEKLFF
TRBD1	TRBV28	14	TRBJ2-2	NA	TGTGCCAGCAGTCTGGGGACAGCCGGGTGGGAGCTGTTTTTT	CASSLGTAGWELFF
NA	TRBV7-9	16	TRBJ2-2	NA	TGTGCCAGCAGCTTATATAGTCGGGCGAACACCGGGGAGCTGTTTTTT	CASSLYSRANTGELFF
NA	TRBV7-2	13	TRBJ2-5	NA	TGTGCCAGCAGCTTAAACGGGGGAGAGACCCAGTACTTC	CASSLNGGETQYF
TRBD1	TRBV6-5	12	TRBJ1-1	NA	TGTGCCAGTATCGGACAGGCAAAAGTAGCTTTCTTT	CASIGQAKVAFF
TRBD2	TRBV11-2	20	TRBJ2-7	NA	TGTGCCAGCAGCTTAGAAGGTACGGGAGGGAATCTTTGGAGCTCCTACGAGCAGTACTTC	CASSLEGTGGNLWSSYEQYF
TRBD1	TRBV5-4	15	TRBJ1-1	NA	TGTGCCAGCAGCCCTGGACAGGGACTGAGCACTGAAGCTTTCTTT	CASSPGQGLSTEAFF
NA	TRBV2	13	TRBJ2-1	NA	TGTGCCATATATTGGACTCAGTACAATGAGCAGTTCTTC	CAIYWTQYNEQFF
NA	TRBV27	10	TRBJ1-4	few	TGTGCCAGCATCCTGGAAAAACTGTTTTTT	CASILEKLFF
TRBD1	TRBV18	15	TRBJ2-1	NA	TGTGCCAGCTCACCGGACAGGGGGCATTACAATGAGCAGTTCTTC	CASSPDRGHYNEQFF
NA	TRBV11-2	14	TRBJ2-7	NA	TGTGCCAGCAGCTCCCTTCCCGGGGGCTACGAGCAGTACTTC	CASSSLPGGYEQYF
TRBD2	TRBV27	17	TRBJ2-7	NA	TGTGCCAGCAGTTTATCCCCACGGACTAGCGGAACCTACGAGCAGTACTTC	CASSLSPRTSGTYEQYF
TRBD2	TRBV6-5	15	TRBJ2-1	NA	TGTGCCAGCAGTAGGGCGGGGGGCTTAGGGAATGAGCAGTTCTTC	CASSRAGGLGNEQFF
TRBD1	TRBV5-1	17	TRBJ2-5	NA	TGCGCCAGCAGCTCCGGGACAGGGGTACGTGGAAGAGAGACCCAGTACTTC	CASSSGTGVRGRETQYF
NA	TRBV10-3	16	TRBJ1-1	few	TGTGCCATCAGTGAGTCCCGGACAGCCATGAACACTGAAGCTTTCTTT	CAISESRTAMNTEAFF
TRBD1	TRBV7-7	13	TRBJ2-2	NA	TGTGCCAGCAGTTCAGGGGGATACGGGGAGCTGTTTTTT	CASSSGGYGELFF